The source of this T cell receptor beta chain is a study of technical replicates of blood from a few donors. The table lists this clone with a count of one. Profiling relied on immunoSEQ multiplex PCR, and the TCRdb table lists in-frame clones only, not all of them. The repertoire holds fewer than 100,000 clones, with about 95% as singletons. This clonotype originated in a human donor in good health. Specimen: T cells isolated from PBMCs.

CDR3 residues: CASSFGRDTYEQYF. CDR3 nucleotide sequence: TGTGCCAGCAGCTTTGGCAGGGATACCTACGAGCAGTACTTC. This chain connects TRBV11-2 to TRBJ2-7; maybe TRBD1 (5 bases). Germline CDR1 is SGHAT and CDR2 is FQNNGV. This CDR3 has 14 residues. Trimming pared 3 bases from V and 2 bases from J, leaving 11 bases between.